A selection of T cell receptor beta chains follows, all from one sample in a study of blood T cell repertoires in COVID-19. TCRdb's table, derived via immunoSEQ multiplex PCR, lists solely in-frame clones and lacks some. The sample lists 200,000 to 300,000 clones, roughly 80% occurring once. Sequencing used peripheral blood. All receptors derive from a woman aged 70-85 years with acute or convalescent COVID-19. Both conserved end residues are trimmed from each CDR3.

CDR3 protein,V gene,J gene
ASSLGTGDSYNSPLH,TRBV5-1,TRBJ1-6
ASSKGQGGEKLF,TRBV2,TRBJ1-4
ASSLSLPYEQY,TRBV7-2,TRBJ2-7
AIRKTGGERNEQF,TRBV10-3,TRBJ2-1
ASSPSGQGLDYGYT,TRBV4-2,TRBJ1-2
ASPSGGAGTDTQY,TRBV6-5,TRBJ2-3
ASSLTGLSQPQH,TRBV7-2,TRBJ1-5
ASSTQGGYGYT,TRBV7-9,TRBJ1-2
ASSLSSYRGLANTGELF,TRBV27,TRBJ2-2
ASSRPGGGTEAF,TRBV3-1/TRBV3-2,TRBJ1-1
ASSVGQAPNQPQH,TRBV9,TRBJ1-5
ASSLEGSYGYT,TRBV28,TRBJ1-2
ASSHPSGGAKY,TRBV3-1/TRBV3-2,TRBJ2-3
ASSQTPTGNYGYT,TRBV11-2,TRBJ1-2
ASSLIPRTEAF,TRBV3-1/TRBV3-2,TRBJ1-1
ASSQAGRDRVY,TRBV3-1/TRBV3-2,TRBJ2-7
ASSQDLQGPNSPLH,TRBV4-2,TRBJ1-6
ASTNRANLFEQY,TRBV2,TRBJ2-7
ASSLRGSGSGEQF,TRBV7-9,TRBJ2-1
ASSPGTGGAYGYT,TRBV5-1,TRBJ1-2
ASSLVSDTEAF,TRBV7-8,TRBJ1-1
ASSLLQDRNEKLF,TRBV5-4,TRBJ1-4